Listed below are T cell receptor beta chains from one sample, sequenced in a study of beta chain features in type 1 diabetes. Libraries were prepared by immunoSEQ multiplex PCR; TCRdb keeps only in-frame clonotypes and omits some of them. Altogether 200,000 to 300,000 clones are present, 20% being singletons, with the ten largest covering 0.028%. Sequenced: naive CD4+ T cells from blood. Receptors originate from a woman in her 40s with type 1 diabetes. Both conserved end residues are part of each CDR3. Each record gives: J gene, D gene, V gene, clone size, CDR3 protein, CDR3 DNA. A D gene is named only where the DNA matches it firmly. Size tells how often a clone was seen (once, few, many) or the class of an expanded clone, and some rows leave it out.

j_gene: TRBJ2-7; d_gene: -; v_gene: TRBV9; abundance: -; CDR3aa: CASSVGMDFSYEQYF; CDR3nt: TGTGCCAGCAGCGTAGGAATGGACTTTTCCTACGAGCAGTACTTC
j_gene: TRBJ2-5; d_gene: TRBD1; v_gene: TRBV7-2; abundance: -; CDR3aa: CASSTRDREETQYF; CDR3nt: TGTGCCAGCAGCACGAGGGACAGGGAAGAGACCCAGTACTTC
j_gene: TRBJ1-5; d_gene: -; v_gene: TRBV4-3; abundance: few; CDR3aa: CASSQMRAGNQPQHF; CDR3nt: TGCGCCAGCAGCCAAATGCGGGCGGGAAATCAGCCCCAGCATTTT
j_gene: TRBJ2-3; d_gene: -; v_gene: TRBV9; abundance: -; CDR3aa: CASSVVPLSGTDTQYF; CDR3nt: TGTGCCAGCAGCGTAGTCCCCCTCTCTGGCACAGATACGCAGTATTTT
j_gene: TRBJ2-1; d_gene: TRBD2; v_gene: TRBV6-5; abundance: -; CDR3aa: CASSSGLAPLKIEQFF; CDR3nt: TGTGCCAGCAGTTCGGGACTAGCTCCCTTGAAGATTGAGCAGTTCTTC
j_gene: TRBJ1-2; d_gene: -; v_gene: TRBV29-1; abundance: -; CDR3aa: CSVEEYTKGWYGYTF; CDR3nt: TGCAGCGTTGAAGAGTACACAAAGGGGTGGTATGGCTACACCTTC
j_gene: TRBJ2-3; d_gene: -; v_gene: TRBV4-3; abundance: -; CDR3aa: CASSQDTPADLPYTQYF; CDR3nt: TGCGCCAGCAGCCAAGATACACCAGCGGACCTTCCCTACACGCAGTATTTT
j_gene: TRBJ2-5; d_gene: TRBD2; v_gene: TRBV29-1; abundance: -; CDR3aa: CSAPGGAEQETQYF; CDR3nt: TGCAGCGCCCCCGGGGGGGCCGAACAAGAGACCCAGTACTTC
j_gene: TRBJ2-3; d_gene: -; v_gene: TRBV4-2; abundance: few; CDR3aa: CASSQDLVTADTQYF; CDR3nt: TGTGCCAGCAGCCAAGATCTGGTGACAGCAGATACGCAGTATTTT
j_gene: TRBJ1-2; d_gene: -; v_gene: TRBV5-1; abundance: -; CDR3aa: CASRQENYGYTF; CDR3nt: TGCGCCAGCAGACAGGAGAACTATGGCTACACCTTC
j_gene: TRBJ1-2; d_gene: TRBD1; v_gene: TRBV7-2; abundance: few; CDR3aa: CASRTTGKDYGYTF; CDR3nt: TGTGCCAGCAGAACGACAGGGAAGGACTATGGCTACACCTTC
j_gene: TRBJ1-5; d_gene: TRBD1; v_gene: TRBV30; abundance: few; CDR3aa: CAWGGGWNQPQHF; CDR3nt: TGTGCCTGGGGAGGGGGCTGGAATCAGCCCCAGCATTTT
j_gene: TRBJ2-7; d_gene: -; v_gene: TRBV30; abundance: -; CDR3aa: CAWSGSSTGAYEQYF; CDR3nt: TGTGCCTGGAGTGGATCTTCGACAGGTGCCTACGAGCAGTACTTC
j_gene: TRBJ1-5; d_gene: -; v_gene: TRBV9; abundance: -; CDR3aa: CASSVGDSSNQPQHF; CDR3nt: TGTGCCAGCAGCGTAGGTGACAGTAGCAATCAGCCCCAGCATTTT
j_gene: TRBJ2-5; d_gene: TRBD2; v_gene: TRBV5-6; abundance: -; CDR3aa: CASSGYQREWEETQYF; CDR3nt: TGTGCCAGCAGCGGGTACCAGCGGGAGTGGGAAGAGACCCAGTACTTC
j_gene: TRBJ1-1; d_gene: -; v_gene: TRBV5-1; abundance: -; CDR3aa: CASSLTPGEAFF; CDR3nt: TGCGCCAGCAGCTTGACTCCGGGGGAAGCTTTCTTT
j_gene: TRBJ1-6; d_gene: TRBD1; v_gene: TRBV9; abundance: -; CDR3aa: CASSVAGQGTSPLHF; CDR3nt: TGTGCCAGCAGCGTAGCTGGACAGGGAACTTCACCCCTCCACTTT
j_gene: TRBJ1-5; d_gene: -; v_gene: TRBV2; abundance: -; CDR3aa: CASGSSGPNQPQHF; CDR3nt: TGTGCCAGCGGATCTTCAGGCCCGAATCAGCCCCAGCATTTT
j_gene: TRBJ2-5; d_gene: TRBD2; v_gene: TRBV14; abundance: few; CDR3aa: CASSPHGLAGAQETQYF; CDR3nt: TGTGCCAGCAGCCCACACGGACTAGCGGGAGCCCAAGAGACCCAGTACTTC
j_gene: TRBJ2-7; d_gene: TRBD1; v_gene: TRBV4-3; abundance: few; CDR3aa: CASSQATGTREQYF; CDR3nt: TGCGCCAGCAGCCAAGCGACAGGGACGCGCGAGCAGTACTTC
j_gene: TRBJ1-1; d_gene: TRBD1; v_gene: TRBV5-1; abundance: few; CDR3aa: CASSETGGWGTEAFF; CDR3nt: TGCGCCAGCAGCGAGACAGGGGGCTGGGGCACTGAAGCTTTCTTT
j_gene: TRBJ1-1; d_gene: TRBD1; v_gene: TRBV18; abundance: -; CDR3aa: CASSQRQGASSTEAFF; CDR3nt: TGTGCCAGCTCACAGAGACAGGGGGCGAGTAGTACTGAAGCTTTCTTT
j_gene: TRBJ2-2; d_gene: -; v_gene: TRBV7-3; abundance: -; CDR3aa: CASSLRESTGELFF; CDR3nt: TGTGCCAGCAGCTTAAGGGAGAGCACCGGGGAGCTGTTTTTT
j_gene: TRBJ2-7; d_gene: -; v_gene: TRBV28; abundance: -; CDR3aa: CASISPRVGGGYEQYF; CDR3nt: TGTGCCAGCATCAGTCCCCGCGTTGGGGGCGGGTACGAGCAGTACTTC
j_gene: TRBJ1-2; d_gene: -; v_gene: TRBV7-9; abundance: once; CDR3aa: CASSLERTNYGYTF; CDR3nt: TGTGCCAGCAGCTTAGAGAGAACTAACTATGGCTACACCTTC
j_gene: TRBJ2-7; d_gene: TRBD2; v_gene: TRBV5-4; abundance: -; CDR3aa: CASSFRLAGTYEQYF; CDR3nt: TGTGCCAGCAGCTTTCGACTAGCGGGGACCTACGAGCAGTACTTC
j_gene: TRBJ2-5; d_gene: -; v_gene: TRBV7-2; abundance: -; CDR3aa: CASSLRTLQETQYF; CDR3nt: TGTGCCAGCAGCTTAAGGACACTCCAAGAGACCCAGTACTTC
j_gene: TRBJ2-7; d_gene: -; v_gene: TRBV7-9; abundance: few; CDR3aa: CASSLAGGSYEQYF; CDR3nt: TGTGCCAGCAGCTTAGCAGGAGGCTCCTACGAGCAGTACTTC
j_gene: TRBJ1-1; d_gene: -; v_gene: TRBV19; abundance: -; CDR3aa: CASLTGTGMNTEAFF; CDR3nt: TGTGCCAGCCTGACGGGTACAGGGATGAACACTGAAGCTTTCTTT
j_gene: TRBJ1-2; d_gene: TRBD1; v_gene: TRBV19; abundance: few; CDR3aa: CASTPTGETYGYTF; CDR3nt: TGTGCCAGTACCCCGACAGGGGAAACCTATGGCTACACCTTC
j_gene: TRBJ2-5; d_gene: -; v_gene: TRBV18; abundance: -; CDR3aa: CASSPPRRDGVQETQYF; CDR3nt: TGTGCCAGCTCACCACCCCGGAGGGACGGGGTCCAAGAGACCCAGTACTTC
j_gene: TRBJ2-6; d_gene: -; v_gene: TRBV29-1; abundance: -; CDR3aa: CSVEGGVGGSGANVLTF; CDR3nt: TGCAGCGTTGAGGGAGGTGTGGGGGGATCTGGGGCCAACGTCCTGACTTTC
j_gene: TRBJ2-1; d_gene: -; v_gene: TRBV5-1; abundance: few; CDR3aa: CASSLAGNEQFF; CDR3nt: TGCGCCAGCAGCTTGGCCGGGAATGAGCAGTTCTTC
j_gene: TRBJ2-1; d_gene: TRBD2; v_gene: TRBV25-1; abundance: -; CDR3aa: CASSDPSGYNEQFF; CDR3nt: TGTGCCAGCAGTGACCCTAGCGGGTACAATGAGCAGTTCTTC
j_gene: TRBJ2-7; d_gene: TRBD2; v_gene: TRBV7-6; abundance: -; CDR3aa: CASSLVSGSDEQYF; CDR3nt: TGTGCCAGCAGCTTAGTTAGCGGGAGCGACGAGCAGTACTTC
j_gene: TRBJ2-3; d_gene: TRBD2; v_gene: TRBV11-2; abundance: -; CDR3aa: CASSPTSGATDTQYF; CDR3nt: TGTGCCAGCAGCCCAACTAGCGGGGCCACAGATACGCAGTATTTT
j_gene: TRBJ1-1; d_gene: -; v_gene: TRBV30; abundance: few; CDR3aa: CAWSVATPNTEAFF; CDR3nt: TGTGCCTGGAGTGTTGCGACACCGAACACTGAAGCTTTCTTT
j_gene: TRBJ1-2; d_gene: -; v_gene: TRBV29-1; abundance: few; CDR3aa: CSVEDLRGYTF; CDR3nt: TGCAGCGTTGAAGATCTGAGGGGCTACACCTTC
j_gene: TRBJ2-3; d_gene: -; v_gene: TRBV6-6; abundance: -; CDR3aa: CASSWASSTDTQYF; CDR3nt: TGTGCCAGCAGTTGGGCGTCTAGCACAGATACGCAGTATTTT
j_gene: TRBJ2-3; d_gene: TRBD2; v_gene: TRBV30; abundance: -; CDR3aa: CAWTSGGDTQYF; CDR3nt: TGTGCCTGGACCTCGGGGGGAGATACGCAGTATTTT
j_gene: TRBJ2-7; d_gene: TRBD1; v_gene: TRBV7-9; abundance: few; CDR3aa: CASSSDRGRDEQYF; CDR3nt: TGTGCCAGCAGCTCAGACAGGGGGCGCGACGAGCAGTACTTC
j_gene: TRBJ1-2; d_gene: -; v_gene: TRBV21-1; abundance: few; CDR3aa: CASSKSTANQGYTF; CDR3nt: TGTGCCAGCAGCAAATCCACAGCCAACCAGGGCTACACCTTC
j_gene: TRBJ2-3; d_gene: TRBD1; v_gene: TRBV7-3; abundance: few; CDR3aa: CASSLPGGSTDTQYF; CDR3nt: TGTGCCAGCAGCTTACCAGGGGGTAGCACAGATACGCAGTATTTT
j_gene: TRBJ1-2; d_gene: -; v_gene: TRBV5-1; abundance: few; CDR3aa: CASSLVEGVTNYGYTF; CDR3nt: TGCGCCAGCAGCTTGGTCGAAGGGGTTACTAACTATGGCTACACCTTC
j_gene: TRBJ1-2; d_gene: -; v_gene: TRBV9; abundance: -; CDR3aa: CASSRPLGSNYGYTF; CDR3nt: TGTGCCAGCAGCCGTCCCCTTGGCAGTAACTATGGCTACACCTTC
j_gene: TRBJ1-1; d_gene: TRBD1; v_gene: TRBV19; abundance: -; CDR3aa: CASSRLPGQENTEAFF; CDR3nt: TGTGCCAGTAGTAGACTCCCGGGACAGGAGAACACTGAAGCTTTCTTT
j_gene: TRBJ1-5; d_gene: -; v_gene: TRBV29-1; abundance: -; CDR3aa: CSVEGGIGQPQHF; CDR3nt: TGCAGCGTTGAGGGGGGGATTGGACAGCCCCAGCATTTT
j_gene: TRBJ2-2; d_gene: TRBD2; v_gene: TRBV30; abundance: few; CDR3aa: CAWSGLAGVDTGELFF; CDR3nt: TGTGCCTGGAGTGGACTAGCGGGAGTCGACACCGGGGAGCTGTTTTTT
j_gene: TRBJ2-1; d_gene: TRBD2; v_gene: TRBV7-2; abundance: -; CDR3aa: CASSWAGLAGGPGEQFF; CDR3nt: TGTGCCAGCAGCTGGGCCGGACTAGCGGGAGGGCCGGGTGAGCAGTTCTTC
j_gene: TRBJ2-3; d_gene: TRBD2; v_gene: TRBV7-6; abundance: -; CDR3aa: CASSLQKRGGPDTQYF; CDR3nt: TGTGCCAGCAGCTTACAGAAGCGGGGGGGTCCAGATACGCAGTATTTT
j_gene: TRBJ1-5; d_gene: TRBD1; v_gene: TRBV5-4; abundance: once; CDR3aa: CASSFDRDQPQHF; CDR3nt: TGTGCCAGCAGCTTCGACAGGGATCAGCCCCAGCATTTT
j_gene: TRBJ2-1; d_gene: TRBD2; v_gene: TRBV7-2; abundance: -; CDR3aa: CASSFGLAGPGSIF; CDR3nt: TGTGCCAGCAGCTTCGGGCTAGCGGGTCCTGGGAGTATCTTC
j_gene: TRBJ1-2; d_gene: TRBD1; v_gene: TRBV9; abundance: -; CDR3aa: CASSVEGQGFGYTF; CDR3nt: TGTGCCAGCAGCGTAGAGGGACAGGGGTTTGGCTACACCTTC
j_gene: TRBJ2-7; d_gene: -; v_gene: TRBV4-3; abundance: few; CDR3aa: CASSQTGTYEQYF; CDR3nt: TGCGCCAGCAGCCAAACAGGGACGTACGAGCAGTACTTC